A single sample is the source of the 11 T cell receptor beta chains below, sequenced in a study of blood T cell repertoires in COVID-19. Generated by immunoSEQ multiplex PCR, the TCRdb table keeps only in-frame clones and is missing some. Among around 140,000 clones listed, 86% were seen once. The sequencing sample was made of peripheral blood. The source of these receptors is a woman in her seventies with COVID-19, enrolled during active disease.

The chain combines TRBV18 with TRBJ1-5, with 12 positions matching TRBD1. V lost 8 bases to trimming and J lost 7 bases; unmatched junction nucleotides: 6. CDR3 size: 14 residues. Germline V gene lookup returns CDR1 KGHSH and CDR2 LQKENI. The CDR3 reads CASAMGQGAQPQHF. The CDR3 nucleotides are TGTGCCAGCGCGATGGGACAGGGGGCCCAGCCCCAGCATTTT.

J is TRBJ1-2 and V is TRBV7-9; TRBD1 agrees at 9 bases. Germline values: CDR1 SEHNR, CDR2 FQNEAQ (reference sequence). The CDR3 has 14 amino acids. The ends lost 5 bases at V and 5 bases at J; junction bases unmatched: 6. The CDR3 DNA sequence: TGTGCCAGCAGCCGGGACAGGGATGGGTATGGCTACACCTTC. This codes for CASSRDRDGYGYTF.

The chain couples TRBV5-5 to TRBJ1-5, with D perhaps TRBD1 (5 bases). With 4 bases removed from V and 2 bases from J, the gap between germline ends came to 10 bases. This CDR3 comprises 14 residues. Germline CDR1 SGHKS, CDR2 YYEKEE (reference sequence). The CDR3 loop reads CASSLEGGNQPQHF. For the CDR3, the DNA is TGTGCCAGCAGCCTCGAAGGGGGCAATCAGCCCCAGCATTTT.

This chain joins TRBV19 and TRBJ2-7, with a possible D match to TRBD1 (6 bases). This CDR3 comprises 13 residues. V lost 4 bases to trimming and J lost 2 bases, with 9 bases between them. Germline V lookup: CDR1 LNHDA, CDR2 SQIVND (reference sequence). This CDR3 is CASSTTGTYEQYF. CDR3 nucleotides: TGTGCCAGTAGTACCACAGGGACCTACGAGCAGTACTTC.

This chain links TRBV5-1 with TRBJ2-3; 10 nucleotides match TRBD2. V gave up 4 bases and J gave up 7 bases; unmatched junction bases: 6. Germline V gene data show CDR1 as SGHRS and CDR2 as YFSETQ. The CDR3 length is 14 residues. The CDR3 loop is CASSGSGGAYTQYF. The CDR3 DNA sequence: TGCGCCAGCAGCGGGAGCGGGGGGGCCTATACGCAGTATTTT.

CDR3 sequence: CASSSDSSGNTIYF. The DNA for the CDR3 is TGTGCCAGCAGTTCCGACAGCTCTGGAAACACCATATATTTT. The rearrangement uses TRBV6-5 and TRBJ1-3; TRBD1 is a possible D gene (5 bases). V was shortened by 4 bases and J by 0 bases, with 7 bases between the two germline ends. The V gene's germline CDR1 is MNHEY and CDR2 SVGAGI. The CDR3 sequence is 14 residues long.

The rearrangement uses TRBV6-5 and TRBJ2-7; D call uncertain. Trimming removed 6 bases at V and 0 bases at J, with 15 bases between. CDR1 and CDR2 (germline): MNHEY, SVGAGI. CDR3 length: 15 amino acids. CDR3 sequence: CASRPAWSSSYEQYF. The CDR3 DNA reads as TGTGCCAGCAGGCCCGCGTGGTCGAGCTCCTACGAGCAGTACTTC.

The rearrangement links TRBV19 to TRBJ1-1; unclear D gene. V dropped 0 bases and J dropped 4 bases, with 9 bases sitting between them. Germline V gene data show CDR1 as LNHDA and CDR2 as SQIVND (reference sequence). The CDR3 is made up of 14 amino acids. DNA for the CDR3: TGTGCCAGTAGTATAGAGGGCTGGGCCACTGAAGCTTTCTTT. Translation gives CASSIEGWATEAFF. Using reference TRBV19 and TRBJ1-1 for the parts outside the CDR3, the full variable domain is DGGITQSPKYLFRKEGQNVTLSCEQNLNHDAMYWYRQDPGQGLRLIYYSQIVNDFQKGDIAEGYSVSREKKESFPLTVTSAQKNPTAFYLCASSIEGWATEAFFGQGTRLTVV.

This chain joins TRBV30 and TRBJ1-5; possibly TRBD1 for D (6 bases). The V end lost 3 bases, the J end lost 5 bases, and 29 bases lay between the germline ends. Germline V lookup: CDR1 GTSNPN, CDR2 SVGIG (reference sequence). CDR3 size: 19 residues. CDR3 nucleotide sequence: TGTGCCTGGAGGGGGAGGGGAACCGGGACAAAGGCATCCCATCAGCCCCAGCATTTT. Protein sequence: CAWRGRGTGTKASHQPQHF.

The J gene is TRBJ2-7, the V gene TRBV5-1; a weak D match, TRBD2 (5 bases). The CDR3 contains 14 residues. V was pared by 0 bases and J by 2 bases, with 9 bases between. Germline loops: CDR1 SGHRS, CDR2 YFSETQ. Written as DNA, the CDR3 is TGCGCCAGCAGCTTGGCCGTCGGGACCTACGAGCAGTACTTC. Its protein is CASSLAVGTYEQYF.

The CDR3 DNA is TGCGCCAGCAGCTTGGGAAGCACTCGATCCTACGAGCAGTACTTC. This codes for CASSLGSTRSYEQYF. The chain is built from TRBV5-1 and TRBJ2-7; D gene unclear. Looked up from germline, CDR1 is SGHRS and CDR2 is YFSETQ. The CDR3 is 15 residues long. Trimming took 0 bases from V and 1 from J, leaving 11 bases between them.